This T cell receptor (beta chain) was sequenced for a study of T cell changes during pregnancy in multiple sclerosis. Trimming stripped 3 bases from V and 2 bases from J, with 19 bases between. This CDR3 region has 17 residues. Germline V gene data show CDR1 as KGHSH and CDR2 as LQKENI. Sequenced by immunoSEQ multiplex PCR; TCRdb stores in-frame clones only, minus some. In the table there are tens of thousands of clones, 94% of which are singletons. This sequence joins TRBV18 and TRBJ1-1, with no clear D. The receptor's source is a female donor with multiple sclerosis, enrolled in a pregnancy study. The sample consisted of peripheral blood, taken in the third trimester of pregnancy. This CDR3 is CASSPTARQNYNTEAFF. DNA for the CDR3: TGTGCCAGCTCACCGACTGCGCGTCAGAACTACAACACTGAAGCTTTCTTT.